This entry lists 18 T cell receptor beta chains sequenced from one sample in a study of T cells in Graves' hyperthyroidism and ophthalmopathy. RNA transcripts were the template for amplifying TCR beta CDR3 regions. Using the HTBI primer set, a first-round RT-PCR was run on the TCR CDR3. MiXCR was run by TCRdb on the multiplex PCR reads, yielding one entry per CDR3 protein. The sample holds roughly 560,000 distinct CDR3 sequences, about 15% seen once. The sample was blood. These receptors originate from a woman between 40 and 50 years old with Graves' ophthalmopathy.

This clonotype was picked up many times. In nucleotides, the CDR3 is TGTGCCAGCAGTTTCGTCCCCTACGAGCAGTACTTC. The encoded protein is CASSFVPYEQYF. This rearrangement joins TRBV28 to TRBJ2-7; D is unclear. CDR3 length: 12 amino acids. Trimming removed 3 bases from V and 2 bases from J, with 5 bases in between. The germline V gene encodes CDR1 MDHEN and CDR2 SYDVKM. The full variable domain, completed using reference TRBV28 and TRBJ2-7, is DVKVTQSSRYLVKRTGEKVFLECVQDMDHENMFWYRQDPGLGLRLIYFSYDVKMKEKGDIPEGYSVSREKKERFSLILESASTNQTSMYLCASSFVPYEQYFGPGTRLTVT.

At least ten counts were recorded for this clonotype. The rearrangement uses TRBV12-5 and TRBJ2-2; TRBD1 matches 8 bases. V lost 1 base, J lost 2 bases, and 3 bases stayed unmatched. The germline CDR1 and CDR2 sequences are LGHNT and FRNRAP. This CDR3 contains 16 residues. The CDR3 region has the DNA TGTGCTAGTGGTTTGGGCGGGACAGGCAACACCGGGGAGCTGTTTTTT. This translates into CASGLGGTGNTGELFF.

This clonotype has a count of ten or more. This chain uses TRBV9 with TRBJ1-1; D may be TRBD1 (5 bases). Germline CDR1 is SGDLS and CDR2 is YYNGEE. The CDR3 consists of 13 residues. Trimming took off 4 bases at V and 8 bases at J, with 15 bases between the two ends. DNA for the CDR3: TGTGCCAGCAGCTTTGGGACGGAAACAGAAGCTTTCTTT. Amino acid sequence: CASSFGTETEAFF.

This clonotype was observed a handful of times. The CDR3 DNA sequence: TGTGCCAGTACCGGGTCAACGAACACTGAAGCTTTCTTT. Protein product: CASTGSTNTEAFF. The genes are TRBV19 and TRBJ1-1; D is uncertain. Deletions cut 7 bases from V and 1 base from J, with 10 bases between. The CDR3 length is 13 residues. Germline V lookup: CDR1 LNHDA, CDR2 SQIVND (reference sequence).

This clonotype occurred many times. V gene TRBV12-5 combines with J gene TRBJ1-5; 8 nucleotides agree with TRBD1. The CDR3 runs 14 residues. Germline V gives CDR1 LGHNT, CDR2 FRNRAP. The trim removed 8 bases at V and 9 bases at J, leaving 12 bases unmatched. Here the CDR3 reads CASTGQEIYRPQHF. The DNA of the CDR3 is TGTGCTAGTACGGGACAGGAGATCTATCGGCCCCAGCATTTT.

This clonotype was detected ten times or more. The chain uses TRBV19 and TRBJ2-7; no reliable D call. The germline V and J ends were trimmed by 0 bases and 2 bases, with 8 bases remaining between them. The CDR3 consists of 14 residues. Germline V CDR1 and CDR2: LNHDA, SQIVND (reference sequence). The DNA for the CDR3 is TGTGCCAGTAGTATAGAAGTGACTGCCTACGAGCAGTACTTC. This gives the protein CASSIEVTAYEQYF.

The rearrangement joins TRBV4-1 to TRBJ2-7; the match to TRBD1 covers 7 bases. The CDR3 is made up of 12 amino acids. Germline assignment: CDR1 MGHRA and CDR2 YSYEKL. Trimming removed 4 bases from V and 6 bases from J; junction bases left unmatched: 3. DNA for the CDR3: TGCGCCAGCAGCCGAGGGACAGTCGAGCAGTACTTC. Translation: CASSRGTVEQYF.

Comments on this clonotype: An end of the junction differs from the germline gene, which may be a read error. CDR3 in DNA: TGCGCCAGCATGGGCCCGGATAGCAATCAGCCCCAGCATTTT. It is translated as CASMGPDSNQPQHF. The V call is TRBV25-1, the J call TRBJ1-5; D call uncertain. Germline-derived CDR1 and CDR2 are MGHDK and SYGVNS. This CDR3 spans 14 amino acids.

A few counts support this clonotype. The chain carries TRBV28 and TRBJ2-3, with TRBD1 as a possible D gene (5 bases). Germline lookup yields CDR1 MDHEN and CDR2 SYDVKM. V gave up 8 bases and J gave up 1 base, with 10 bases separating them. The CDR3 has 13 residues. The DNA for the CDR3 is TGTGCCAGCCAGCTAGGGGGCACAGATACGCAGTATTTT. This codes for CASQLGGTDTQYF.

This clonotype was seen many times. This rearrangement joins TRBV28 to TRBJ2-7, with D tentatively TRBD2 (6 bases). Germline CDR1 MDHEN, CDR2 SYDVKM. The length of the CDR3 is 15 residues. The germline V and J ends were trimmed by 3 bases and 3 bases, with 15 bases remaining between them. CDR3 protein: CASSLNLANNYEQYF. The CDR3 bases are TGTGCCAGCAGTTTGAATCTAGCGAACAACTACGAGCAGTACTTC.

The sample holds many counts of this clonotype. The V gene is TRBV5-1, the J gene TRBJ2-7; 7 positions agree with TRBD1. CDR1 is SGHRS and CDR2 is YFSETQ in the germline V gene. Losses at the gene ends were 5 bases for V and 2 bases for J; bases not matched to a gene: 10. The CDR3 is 15 amino acids. Here the CDR3 DNA reads TGCGCCAGCAGTATTACGACAGGGAGTACCTACGAGCAGTACTTC. It specifies CASSITTGSTYEQYF.

This clonotype was detected many times. The gene calls are TRBV29-1 and TRBJ1-5; D is unresolved. In germline, CDR1 is SQVTM, CDR2 ANQGSEA. The CDR3 sequence is 12 residues long. V was pared by 5 bases and J by 0 bases, with 5 bases between. CDR3 nucleotide sequence: TGCAGCGTTAAGGGTAGCAATCAGCCCCAGCATTTT. As protein: CSVKGSNQPQHF.

This clonotype was detected ten times or more. The rearrangement joins TRBV7-9 to TRBJ2-7; D is ambiguous. Germline V gene lookup returns CDR1 SEHNR and CDR2 FQNEAQ (reference sequence). This CDR3 is 12 amino acids long. Trimming removed 2 bases from V and 3 bases from J, with 5 bases in between. The CDR3 sequence: CASSLTLYEQYF. The CDR3 region has the DNA TGTGCCAGCAGCTTAACACTCTACGAGCAGTACTTC. Drawing the rest from reference TRBV7-9 and TRBJ2-7, the complete variable domain is DTGVSQNPRHKITKRGQNVTFRCDPISEHNRLYWYRQTLGQGPEFLTYFQNEAQLEKSRLLSDRFSAERPKGSFSTLEIQRTEQGDSAMYLCASSLTLYEQYFGPGTRLTVT.

J is TRBJ2-7 and V is TRBV27, with D possibly matching TRBD1 (6 bases). The CDR3 contains 13 residues. Germline V gene data show CDR1 as MNHEY and CDR2 as SMNVEV (reference sequence). V was clipped by 6 bases and J by 6 bases, with 15 bases between them. The CDR3 region has the DNA TGTGCCAGCAGCCCCCGAGGGGGAACCGAGCAGTACTTC. This gives the protein CASSPRGGTEQYF.

Of note for this clonotype: Given a much more abundant clone one base away, this may be a read error. The chain combines TRBV19 with TRBJ2-7, with D uncertain. The CDR3 has 14 amino acids. The germline V gene has CDR1 LNHDA and CDR2 SQIVND (reference sequence). In nucleotides, the CDR3 is TGTTCCAGTAGTATGTCAGGCCGCTCCTACGAGCAGTACTTC. Its protein is CSSSMSGRSYEQYF.

This clonotype came up many times. The gene calls are TRBV10-3 and TRBJ1-1; TRBD1 matches 10 bases. CDR1 is ENHRY, CDR2 SYGVKD, per germline. The CDR3 is 17 residues long. The trim removed 6 bases at V and 1 base at J, leaving 11 bases unmatched. CDR3 protein: CAIRPVPGQGSNTEAFF. For the CDR3, the DNA is TGTGCCATCAGGCCAGTCCCGGGACAGGGGTCGAACACTGAAGCTTTCTTT.

This clonotype has a handful of counts. The CDR3 DNA sequence: TGCAGCGTTAGAAATATGAACACTGAAGCTTTCTTT. Translating it yields CSVRNMNTEAFF. The J gene is TRBJ1-1, the V gene TRBV29-1; D gene uncertain. The germline V gene has CDR1 SQVTM and CDR2 ANQGSEA. With 5 bases removed from V and 0 bases from J, the gap between germline ends came to 7 bases. The CDR3 is 12 amino acids. Supplemented by reference TRBV29-1 and TRBJ1-1, the full variable domain reads SAVISQKPSRDICQRGTSLTIQCQVDSQVTMMFWYRQQPGQSLTLIATANQGSEATYESGFVIDKFPISRPNLTFSTLTVSNMSPEDSSIYLCSVRNMNTEAFFGQGTRLTVV.

This clonotype was counted once. V is TRBV30 and J is TRBJ1-1; D is unclear. This CDR3 is 13 amino acids long. CDR1 is GTSNPN, CDR2 SVGIG, per germline (reference sequence). Trimming took 2 bases from V and 0 from J, leaving 7 bases between them. The CDR3 reads CAWSRTMNTEAFF. The CDR3 bases are TGTGCCTGGAGTAGGACGATGAACACTGAAGCTTTCTTT.